A single T cell receptor (beta chain) is shown here with its context. These data originate in a study of shared clonotypes between healthy human individuals. Libraries were prepared by immunoSEQ multiplex PCR; TCRdb keeps only in-frame clonotypes and omits some of them. This sample carries 2 million to 3 million clones, roughly 93% of them seen once, and the ten largest clones take 0.36%. The CDR3 runs 15 residues. Germline CDR1 reads SGHRS; CDR2 reads YFSETQ. V lost 2 bases to trimming and J lost 3 bases; unmatched junction nucleotides: 2. The sequencing input was naive CD4+ T cells from PBMCs. The subset is: CD45RA+ positively selected. The receptor's source is a man younger than 35 in good health. Some clones in this sample may be carry-over from other donors' samples. V gene TRBV5-1 combines with J gene TRBJ2-5; TRBD2 agrees at 12 bases. CDR3 amino acids: CASSFGLAGKETQYF. DNA for the CDR3: TGCGCCAGCAGCTTTGGACTAGCGGGGAAAGAGACCCAGTACTTC.